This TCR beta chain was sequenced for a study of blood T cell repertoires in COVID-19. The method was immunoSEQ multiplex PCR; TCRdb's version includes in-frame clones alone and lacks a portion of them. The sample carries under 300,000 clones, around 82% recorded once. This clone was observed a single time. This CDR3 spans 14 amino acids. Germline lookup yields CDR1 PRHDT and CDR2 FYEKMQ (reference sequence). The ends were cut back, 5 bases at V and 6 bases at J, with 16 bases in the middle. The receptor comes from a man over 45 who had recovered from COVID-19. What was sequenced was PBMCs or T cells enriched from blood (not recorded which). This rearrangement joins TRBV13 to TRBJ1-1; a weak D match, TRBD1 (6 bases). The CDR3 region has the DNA TGTGCCAGCAGCCCTAAATACAGGGTGTCTGAAGCTTTCTTT. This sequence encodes CASSPKYRVSEAFF.